Only a few counts were recorded for the clone carrying this TCR beta chain. Its antigen is undetermined. One entry per CDR3 protein, called by TCRdb with MiXCR from the reads. The sample lists around 300,000 distinct CDR3 sequences, roughly 25% occurring once. These data belong to a study of T cell repertoires in cytomegalovirus infection. The V and J ends lost 6 bases and 1 base respectively, with 15 bases between them. This CDR3 is 15 amino acids long. CDR1 and CDR2 (germline): MNHEY, SVGEGT. Sequenced here: cultured PBMCs, sampled from culture after CMV antigen stimulation. This TCR came from a human donor in good health (CMV status not recorded). Some clones in this sample may be carry-over from other donors' samples. The V gene is TRBV6-2 or TRBV6-3, the J gene TRBJ1-1; TRBD1 might be the D (5 bases). CDR3 sequence reads: CASSQPGIKNTEAFF. The CDR3 DNA reads TGTGCCAGCAGCCAACCAGGGATTAAGAACACTGAAGCTTTCTTT.